This TCR beta chain came from a study of T cell clones after liver transplantation. Overall study findings and caveats: Low donor cell numbers restricted donor-reactive repertoire measurement in a couple of subjects.

V gave up 5 bases and J gave up 3 bases, with 12 bases separating them. Germline-derived CDR1 and CDR2 are GTSNPN and SVGIG (reference sequence). The CDR3 contains 13 residues. Sequenced by immunoSEQ multiplex PCR; TCRdb stores in-frame clones only, minus some. This sample has tens of thousands of clones, with around four fifths found just once. This clone was seen a single time. Its antigen remains unknown. The specimen was CD4+ T cells from blood, collected at the 22-month timepoint. This sequence was found in a human patient who received a liver transplant. These T cells may partly come from the graft donor. V is TRBV30 and J is TRBJ2-3, with D hard to call. The CDR3 DNA reads as TGTGCCTGGGGTAGGGTTAGTACAGATACGCAGTATTTT. Translating it yields CAWGRVSTDTQYF.